This record looks at one TCR beta chain sequence and its context. The antigen it recognizes is unknown. Within one base of it there is no much larger clone, and no base qualities were kept. The data stem from a study of blood T cell repertoires in COVID-19 (dated by TCRdb to 2018 to 2021). Looking at the study overall: Samples from collaborators originated in the United States, Italy and Spain and spanned both the acute and convalescent phases of COVID-19. Where available, HLA class I and class II types were obtained from metadata supplied by the sample provider rather than from assay-based typing. A freely available public database, intended as a resource for researchers studying the immune response to SARS-CoV-2, is where the repertoires were released. Nearly every sample came with metadata listing a de-identified subject ID, COVID-19 status, age in years and sex. Samples came from the ongoing ImmuneRACE study (first 160 participants) plus 1,254 subjects from 6 global collaborators. Deeply sampled blood TCRbeta repertoires from subjects exposed to, actively infected with, or recovered from COVID-19 were included in the dataset. The material from the prospective study consisted of cDNA or gDNA derived from T cells, B-cell-depleted T cells, or PBMCs.

Trimming takes 7 bases off V and 5 bases off J; junction bases not matched to a gene: 7. The CDR3 measures 14 amino acids from cysteine to phenylalanine. Kept here is only the CDR3 DNA, which spans 42 bases and is read in frame from base 1. The germline V gene (reference sequence) sets CDR1 to LNHDA and CDR2 to SQIVND. TCRbeta CDR3 regions were amplified from genomic DNA using the immunoSEQ Assay, a bias-controlled multiplex PCR. The source study handled its data this way. The number of nucleated cells in each sample was estimated by amplification of reference gene primers within the assay. Sequence reads were collapsed and filtered to measure the absolute abundance of every unique TCRbeta CDR3 rearrangement. For each sample, productive Simpson clonality was calculated as the square root of Simpson's diversity index across productive rearrangements. As stored in TCRdb, this immuneACCESS dataset retains in-frame rearrangements with V and J assigned. A fraction of the clones does not appear; measured against another copy, unresolved V genes explain less than half of the discrepancy, and the remainder lacks a known reason. The D gene and trimming were derived from the DNA, and the V and J assignments and clone size from that table. This sample lists tens of thousands of clones; about nine tenths were detected once. The leading ten clones occupy about a tenth of the sample.

General study outcomes and caveats: Clinical and demographic metadata were provided uncurated, with the amount varying by source and participant.

Each collaborating institution followed its own protocols to collect whole blood in K2EDTA tubes. Collaborator samples were shipped for TCRbeta analysis as frozen whole blood, isolated PBMCs, or DNA extracted from either sample type. The sequencing sample was made of peripheral blood. The receptor's source is a woman aged 80 or over with active COVID-19. Recombination connected TRBV19 to TRBJ1-2; the central 10 bases match TRBD1. The CDR3 region has the sequence CASMPGQGVYGYTF. The DNA is TGTGCCAGTATGCCTGGACAGGGGGTTTATGGCTACACCTTC.